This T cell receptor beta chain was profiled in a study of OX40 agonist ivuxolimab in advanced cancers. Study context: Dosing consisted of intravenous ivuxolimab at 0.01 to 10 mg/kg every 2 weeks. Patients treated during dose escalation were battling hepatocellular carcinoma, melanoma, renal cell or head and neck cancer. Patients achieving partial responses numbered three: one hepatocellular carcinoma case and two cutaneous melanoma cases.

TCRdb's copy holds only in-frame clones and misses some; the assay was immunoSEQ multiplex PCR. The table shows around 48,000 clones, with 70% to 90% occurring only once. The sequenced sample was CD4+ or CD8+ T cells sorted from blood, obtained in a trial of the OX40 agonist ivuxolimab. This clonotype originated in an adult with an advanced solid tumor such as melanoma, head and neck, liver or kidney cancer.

The CDR3 sequence: CASSIRAGADTQYF. The DNA for the CDR3 is TGTGCCAGTAGTATAAGAGCGGGAGCAGATACGCAGTATTTT. The chain links TRBV19 to TRBJ2-3; TRBD2 matches 8 bases. Per the germline V gene, CDR1 is LNHDA and CDR2 is SQIVND (reference sequence). The J segment lost 4 bases and the V segment lost 2 bases, leaving 2 bases of the junction unmatched. The CDR3 totals 14 residues.